This passage covers 27 T cell receptor beta chains from one sample sequenced in a study of OX40 agonist ivuxolimab in advanced cancers. Library prep was done by the immunoSEQ multiplex PCR assay. The immuneACCESS repertoire file appears here via TCRdb, limited to in-frame rearrangements. These files lack a portion of the clones; in checked studies, under half of the deficit traces to unresolved V genes, and the cause of the others is not known. Within this sample are 70,000 or so clones, with about 85% of them counted one time only. The ten biggest clones cover roughly 15% of the sample. Sequencing used CD4+ or CD8+ T cells sorted from blood, obtained in a trial of the OX40 agonist ivuxolimab. The receptors originated from an adult with an advanced solid tumor such as melanoma, head and neck, liver or kidney cancer.

The V and J genes are TRBV7-2 and TRBJ2-3; no firm D call. Trimming pared 5 bases from V and 7 bases from J, leaving 10 bases between. The germline gives CDR1 SGHTA, CDR2 FQGNSA. The CDR3 loop spans 12 amino acids. CDR3 in amino acids: CASSPLSYTQYF. The CDR3, as DNA: TGTGCCAGCAGCCCACTCAGTTATACGCAGTATTTT. The full variable domain, in which reference TRBV7-2 and TRBJ2-3 provide the parts outside the CDR3, is GAGVSQSPSNKVTEKGKDVELRCDPISGHTALYWYRQSLGQGLEFLIYFQGNSAPDKSGLPSDRFSAERTGGSVSTLTIQRTQQEDSAVYLCASSPLSYTQYFGPGTRLTVL.

This clone was recorded only once. The chain is built from TRBV29-1 and TRBJ1-4; 12 bases match TRBD1. The CDR3 covers 15 residues. V dropped 4 bases and J dropped 7; count of bases not matched to a gene: 7. CDR1 is SQVTM and CDR2 is ANQGSEA in the germline V gene. CDR3 bases: TGCAGCGTTGTGAACGCGGGACAGGGGGCTGAAAAACTGTTTTTT. As protein: CSVVNAGQGAEKLFF.

The chain combines TRBV18 with TRBJ2-7; possibly TRBD2 for D (5 bases). V lost 4 bases to trimming and J lost 3 bases, with 10 bases between them. The CDR3 length is 13 residues. From germline, CDR1 is KGHSH and CDR2 LQKENI. CDR3 in amino acids: CASSQTGNYEQYF. The CDR3 DNA reads as TGTGCCAGCTCACAAACCGGGAACTACGAGCAGTACTTC.

In its sample, this clone was seen a few times. The chain combines TRBV6-1 with TRBJ2-7; 10 bases line up with TRBD1. In germline, CDR1 is MNHNS, CDR2 SASEGT. V was pared by 5 bases and J by 1 base, with 5 bases of the junction left unmatched. The CDR3 length is 15 residues. CDR3 amino acids: CASSRQGADSYEQYF. CDR3 nucleotide sequence: TGTGCCAGCAGTCGACAGGGGGCCGATTCCTACGAGCAGTACTTC.

This rearrangement joins TRBV5-5 to TRBJ2-7; 11 bases line up with TRBD1. CDR1 SGHKS and CDR2 YYEKEE come from the germline V gene (reference sequence). The CDR3 runs to 15 residues. With 4 bases clipped from V and 1 base from J, the junction kept 4 bases outside the gene matches. The CDR3 region has the DNA TGTGCCAGCAGCCCCGGACAGGGGGCTTCCTACGAGCAGTACTTC. This encodes CASSPGQGASYEQYF.

The V gene is TRBV7-6, the J gene TRBJ2-6; no reliable D call. The CDR3 consists of 15 residues. V dropped 5 bases and J dropped 0 bases, with 8 bases sitting between them. The germline CDR1 and CDR2 sequences are SGHVS and FNYEAQ. CDR3 in amino acids: CASSPRLSGANVLTF. The DNA of the CDR3 is TGTGCCAGCAGCCCGAGACTCTCTGGGGCCAACGTCCTGACTTTC.

Worth noting for this clone: Other DNA sequences of this sample code for an identical CDR3. The chain is built from TRBV4-1 and TRBJ1-2, with TRBD1 as a possible D gene (5 bases). Germline CDR1 MGHRA, CDR2 YSYEKL. CDR3 size: 17 residues. Trimming left V 1 base short and J 1 base short, with 16 bases between. The CDR3 spells CASSQGVGTGFNYGYTF. DNA of the CDR3: TGCGCCAGCAGCCAAGGAGTGGGAACAGGATTTAACTATGGCTACACCTTC.

This chain uses TRBV5-1 with TRBJ2-3, with TRBD2 matching over 10 bases. This CDR3 has 16 residues. The germline V gene encodes CDR1 SGHRS and CDR2 YFSETQ. V was pared by 1 base and J by 2 bases, with 4 bases of the junction left unmatched. The CDR3 nucleotides are TGCGCCAGCAGCTTGAGACTAGCGGGTGACACAGATACGCAGTATTTT. It translates to CASSLRLAGDTDTQYF.

The chain uses TRBV5-1 and TRBJ2-1; D ambiguous. V dropped 0 bases and J dropped 2 bases, with 9 bases sitting between them. Germline CDR1 reads SGHRS; CDR2 reads YFSETQ. This CDR3 is 15 amino acids long. In DNA form, the CDR3 reads TGCGCCAGCAGCTTGGACGACCCCGCCTACAATGAGCAGTTCTTC. The encoded protein is CASSLDDPAYNEQFF.

This clone turned up a few times. The rearrangement links TRBV11-2 to TRBJ2-1, with D hard to call. The germline V and J ends were trimmed by 5 bases and 6 bases, with 11 bases remaining between them. The germline CDR1 and CDR2 sequences are SGHAT and FQNNGV. The CDR3 runs to 13 residues. The CDR3 sequence is CASSPLPLNEQFF. CDR3 bases: TGTGCCAGCAGCCCTTTGCCCCTCAATGAGCAGTTCTTC.

The chain recombines TRBV9 with TRBJ2-1, with a tentative D call TRBD1 (6 bases). The CDR3 totals 15 residues. Deletions cut 3 bases from V and 2 bases from J, with 12 bases between. Germline values: CDR1 SGDLS, CDR2 YYNGEE. The CDR3 sequence: CASSALQGTYNEQFF. The CDR3, as DNA: TGTGCCAGCAGCGCCTTACAGGGTACCTACAATGAGCAGTTCTTC.

This rearrangement joins TRBV6-1 to TRBJ2-7; a weak D match, TRBD2 (5 bases). This CDR3 region has 14 residues. V was cut by 5 bases and J by 6 bases, with 17 bases left in between. CDR1 and CDR2 from the germline V gene are MNHNS and SASEGT. CDR3 in amino acids: CASSTGRGVSEQYF. The CDR3 DNA is TGTGCCAGCAGTACGGGTCGGGGAGTTAGCGAGCAGTACTTC.

Here the CDR3 DNA reads TGTGCCAGCAGTTATTGGCGGGAGGGTCAACGGGAGCAGTTCTTC. This translates into CASSYWREGQREQFF. This sequence joins TRBV6-5 and TRBJ2-1; 9 nucleotides match TRBD2. The CDR3 covers 15 residues. J lost 10 bases, V lost 3 bases, and 10 bases had no gene match. Germline CDR1 reads MNHEY; CDR2 reads SVGAGI.

V is TRBV27 and J is TRBJ2-5; 14 nucleotides line up with TRBD2. The V gene end was trimmed by 5 bases and the J gene end by 5 bases; junction bases not matched to a gene: 4. This CDR3 region has 15 residues. Germline V lookup: CDR1 MNHEY, CDR2 SMNVEV (reference sequence). The CDR3 sequence is CASSPGTSGSETQYF. The CDR3 DNA reads as TGTGCCAGCAGTCCGGGGACTAGCGGGAGTGAGACCCAGTACTTC.

This chain uses TRBV5-1 with TRBJ2-1, with a tentative D call TRBD2 (6 bases). Trimming took off 3 bases at V and 0 bases at J, with 13 bases between the two ends. CDR3 length: 16 amino acids. CDR1 is SGHRS, CDR2 YFSETQ, per germline. CDR3 nucleotide sequence: TGCGCCAGCAGCTACCGGACTACCAGCTCCTACAATGAGCAGTTCTTC. Its protein is CASSYRTTSSYNEQFF. Based on the CDR3 plus reference TRBV5-1 and TRBJ2-1, the full variable domain is KAGVTQTPRYLIKTRGQQVTLSCSPISGHRSVSWYQQTPGQGLQFLFEYFSETQRNKGNFPGRFSGRQFSNSRSEMNVSTLELGDSALYLCASSYRTTSSYNEQFFGPGTRLTVL.

The rearrangement joins TRBV11-3 to TRBJ1-5; D might be TRBD1 (5 bases). CDR3 length equals 13 residues. Germline V lookup: CDR1 SGHNT, CDR2 YENEEA. The V end lost 0 bases, the J end lost 7 bases, and 7 bases lay between the germline ends. This CDR3 is CASSLERGQPQHF. DNA of the CDR3: TGTGCCAGCAGCTTAGAGAGGGGACAGCCCCAGCATTTT.

The gene calls are TRBV5-1 and TRBJ1-4, with 8 bases aligning to TRBD1. Germline V gene data show CDR1 as SGHRS and CDR2 as YFSETQ. The CDR3 has 17 residues. J was trimmed by 0 bases and V by 4 bases; bases with no gene match: 8. CDR3 sequence reads: CASSGGTGSTTNEKLFF. The CDR3 DNA follows: TGCGCCAGCAGCGGTGGGACAGGCTCTACAACTAATGAAAAACTGTTTTTT.

The CDR3 spells CASSEQGGSYNEQFF. CDR3 nucleotides: TGTGCCAGCAGTGAACAAGGCGGTTCCTACAATGAGCAGTTCTTC. V usage is TRBV6-1 and J usage is TRBJ2-1, with no clear D. The CDR3 has 15 amino acids. The V end lost 2 bases, the J end lost 1 base, and 9 bases lay between the germline ends. Germline CDR1 reads MNHNS; CDR2 reads SASEGT.

V usage is TRBV7-9 and J usage is TRBJ2-7; tentatively, D is TRBD1 (6 bases). This CDR3 has 16 residues. CDR1 SEHNR and CDR2 FQNEAQ come from the germline V gene (reference sequence). Trimming stripped 6 bases from V and 3 bases from J, with 21 bases between. The CDR3 sequence is CASSPPGQRILYEQYF. The DNA for the CDR3 is TGTGCCAGCAGTCCCCCGGGACAAAGGATTCTCTACGAGCAGTACTTC.

V usage is TRBV14 and J usage is TRBJ1-5; no firm D call. The CDR3 spans 14 residues. Trimming took 1 base from V and 4 from J, leaving 8 bases between them. Per germline, CDR1 SGHDN and CDR2 FVKESK. The DNA for the CDR3 is TGTGCCAGCAGCCAAGTTGGTCGTAATCAGCCCCAGCATTTT. As protein: CASSQVGRNQPQHF.

This clone was observed once. This sequence joins TRBV4-2 and TRBJ2-7; D might be TRBD1 (5 bases). Germline V gives CDR1 LGHNA, CDR2 YNFKEQ. V was shortened by 5 bases and J by 2 bases, with 19 bases between the two germline ends. CDR3 size: 16 residues. CDR3 bases: TGTGCCAGCAGCTTGGAAAGAACCACAGGAGCCTACGAGCAGTACTTC. Translating it yields CASSLERTTGAYEQYF.

V gene TRBV27 combines with J gene TRBJ1-5; D is undetermined. The CDR3 is 14 amino acids. V was shortened by 6 bases and J by 5 bases, with 14 bases between the two germline ends. Germline V CDR1 and CDR2: MNHEY, SMNVEV (reference sequence). The CDR3: CASSLRVAHQPQHF. Here the CDR3 DNA reads TGTGCCAGCAGCCTTCGGGTTGCACATCAGCCCCAGCATTTT.

The J gene is TRBJ2-6, the V gene TRBV4-1; possibly TRBD2 for D (5 bases). There are 15 residues in the CDR3. The germline CDR1 and CDR2 sequences are MGHRA and YSYEKL. Trimming stripped 1 base from V and 7 bases from J, with 11 bases between. The chain's CDR3 is CASSQGGIRANVLTF. The CDR3 bases are TGCGCCAGCAGCCAAGGAGGGATTAGAGCCAACGTCCTGACTTTC.

The chain is built from TRBV6-5 and TRBJ1-2; the D gene is possibly TRBD1 (6 bases). Between the trimmed V and J ends, which lost 6 bases and 5 bases, there was a span of 10 bases. Per germline, CDR1 MNHEY and CDR2 SVGAGI. This CDR3 is 12 amino acids long. The CDR3 loop reads CASRGQSYGYTF. In DNA, the CDR3 is TGTGCCAGCAGAGGACAGTCGTATGGCTACACCTTC.

This clone was recorded once. The CDR3 is CASSTTGSYGYTF. The CDR3 nucleotides read TGTGCCAGCAGTACCACAGGATCCTATGGCTACACCTTC. The chain links TRBV27 to TRBJ1-2, with D perhaps TRBD1 (5 bases). The length of the CDR3 is 13 residues. The ends were cut back, 5 bases at V and 4 bases at J, with 11 bases in the middle. Looked up from germline, CDR1 is MNHEY and CDR2 is SMNVEV (reference sequence).

Here the CDR3 reads CASSPGGDTQYF. The DNA of the CDR3 is TGCGCCAGCAGTCCGGGGGGAGATACGCAGTATTTT. The chain recombines TRBV10-1 with TRBJ2-3, with 7 bases aligning to TRBD2. This CDR3 has 12 residues. CDR1 and CDR2 from the germline V gene are WNHNN and SYGVQD (reference sequence). V shed 5 bases and J 5 bases; nucleotides not matched to a gene: 1.

V gene TRBV6-5 combines with J gene TRBJ1-2; 8 bases fit TRBD1. Trimming removed 5 bases from V and 3 bases from J; junction bases left unmatched: 5. Germline CDR1 and CDR2: MNHEY and SVGAGI. The CDR3 totals 14 residues. CDR3 coding DNA: TGTGCCAGCAGTCGGACAGGGAGGGACTATGGCTACACCTTC. This gives the protein CASSRTGRDYGYTF.